This TCR beta chain is from a study of CD8 T cells in Susac syndrome. Through negative isolation, CD4+ and CD8+ T cells were obtained, while TEMRA cells were enriched using FACS. Reverse transcription used about 0.45 to 1 ug RNA and random hexamers. TCR beta CDR3 was amplified by immunoSEQ multiplex PCR. This amplification extended across 54 Vbeta and 13 Jbeta segments. From the immunoSEQ multiplex PCR reads, TCRdb called clonotypes with MiXCR, one entry per CDR3 protein. The sample lists about 280,000 distinct CDR3 sequences; approximately 85% were seen once. The sequencing sample was made of CD8+ T cells from PBMCs. This TCR came from a human donor with multiple sclerosis.

The CDR3 sequence is CASSWRRENIQYF. CDR3 in DNA: TGTGCCAGCAGTTGGCGGAGAGAAAACATTCAGTACTTC. The chain carries TRBV28 and TRBJ2-4; D ambiguous. V shed 4 bases and J shed 5 bases, with 9 bases lying between them. The CDR3 is 13 residues long. Germline-derived CDR1 and CDR2 are MDHEN and SYDVKM.